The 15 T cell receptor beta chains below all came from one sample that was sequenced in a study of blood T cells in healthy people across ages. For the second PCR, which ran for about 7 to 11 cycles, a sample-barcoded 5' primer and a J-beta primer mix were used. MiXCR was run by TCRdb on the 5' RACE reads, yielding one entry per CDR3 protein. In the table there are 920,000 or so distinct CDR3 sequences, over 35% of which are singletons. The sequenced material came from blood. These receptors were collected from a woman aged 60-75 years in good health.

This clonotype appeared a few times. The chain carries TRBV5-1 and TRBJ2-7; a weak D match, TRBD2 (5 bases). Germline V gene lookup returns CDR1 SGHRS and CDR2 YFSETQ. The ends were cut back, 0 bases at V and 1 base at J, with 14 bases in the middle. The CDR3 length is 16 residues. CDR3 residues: CASSLGPRTGSYEQYF. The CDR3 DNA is TGCGCCAGCAGCTTGGGGCCTAGGACGGGATCCTACGAGCAGTACTTC.

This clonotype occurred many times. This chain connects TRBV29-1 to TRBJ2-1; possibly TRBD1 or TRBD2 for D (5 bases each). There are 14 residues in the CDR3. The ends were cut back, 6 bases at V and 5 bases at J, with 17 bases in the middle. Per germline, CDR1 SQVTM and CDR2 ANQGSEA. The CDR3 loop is CSVGESGSHNEQFF. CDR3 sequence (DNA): TGCAGCGTAGGGGAGTCGGGAAGCCACAATGAGCAGTTCTTC.

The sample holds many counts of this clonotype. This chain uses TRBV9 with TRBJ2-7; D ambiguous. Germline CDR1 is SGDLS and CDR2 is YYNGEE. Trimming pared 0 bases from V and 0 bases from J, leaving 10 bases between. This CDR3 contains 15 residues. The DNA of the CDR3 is TGTGCCAGCAGCGTAGCGGGCGAGAGCTCCTACGAGCAGTACTTC. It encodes CASSVAGESSYEQYF.

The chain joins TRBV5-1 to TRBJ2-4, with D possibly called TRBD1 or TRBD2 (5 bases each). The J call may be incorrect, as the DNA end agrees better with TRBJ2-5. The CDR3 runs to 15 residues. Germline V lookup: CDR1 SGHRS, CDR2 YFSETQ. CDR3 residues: CASITGRAEPETQYF. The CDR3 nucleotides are TGCGCCAGCATCACGGGACGAGCGGAGCCAGAGACCCAGTACTTC.

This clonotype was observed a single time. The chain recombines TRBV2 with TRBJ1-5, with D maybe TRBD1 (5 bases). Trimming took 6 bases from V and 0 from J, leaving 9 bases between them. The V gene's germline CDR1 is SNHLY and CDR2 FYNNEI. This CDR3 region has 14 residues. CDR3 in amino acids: CASRKDNSNQPQHF. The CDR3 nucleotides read TGTGCCAGCAGGAAGGACAATAGCAATCAGCCCCAGCATTTT.

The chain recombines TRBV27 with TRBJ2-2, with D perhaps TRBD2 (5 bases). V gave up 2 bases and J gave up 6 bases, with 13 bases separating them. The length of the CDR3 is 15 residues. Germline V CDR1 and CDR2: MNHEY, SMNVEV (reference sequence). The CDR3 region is CASSLRGSGAGELFF. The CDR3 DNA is TGTGCCAGCAGTTTACGGGGAAGCGGCGCCGGGGAGCTGTTTTTT.

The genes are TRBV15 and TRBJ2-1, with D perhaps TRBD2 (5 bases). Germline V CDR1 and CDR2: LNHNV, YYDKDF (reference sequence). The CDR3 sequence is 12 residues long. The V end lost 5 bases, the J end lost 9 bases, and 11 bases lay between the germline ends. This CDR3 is CATSHLGGEQFF. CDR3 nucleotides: TGTGCCACCAGCCACCTCGGAGGTGAGCAGTTCTTC.

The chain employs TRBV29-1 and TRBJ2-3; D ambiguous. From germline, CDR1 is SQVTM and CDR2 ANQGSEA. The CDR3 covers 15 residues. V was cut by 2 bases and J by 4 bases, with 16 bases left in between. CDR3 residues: CSVENPRQRADTQYF. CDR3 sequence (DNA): TGCAGCGTTGAAAATCCGCGGCAAAGGGCAGATACGCAGTATTTT.

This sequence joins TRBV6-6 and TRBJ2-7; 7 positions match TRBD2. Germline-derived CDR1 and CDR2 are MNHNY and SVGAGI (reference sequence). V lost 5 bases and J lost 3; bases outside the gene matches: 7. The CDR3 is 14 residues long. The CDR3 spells CASSTQREGYEQYF. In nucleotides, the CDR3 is TGTGCCAGCAGTACTCAGCGGGAAGGCTACGAGCAGTACTTC.

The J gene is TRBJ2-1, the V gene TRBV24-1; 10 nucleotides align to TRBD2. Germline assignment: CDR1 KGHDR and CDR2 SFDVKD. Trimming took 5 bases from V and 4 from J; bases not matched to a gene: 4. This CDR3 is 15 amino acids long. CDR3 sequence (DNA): TGTGCCACCAGTGGGTGGACTAGCGGATACAATGAGCAGTTCTTC. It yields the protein CATSGWTSGYNEQFF.

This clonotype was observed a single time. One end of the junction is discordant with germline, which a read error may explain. CDR3 DNA sequence: TGTGCCAACAGTTCGGGTGAATTTCCTAGCACAGATACGCAGTATTTT. It is translated as CANSSGEFPSTDTQYF. The chain combines TRBV12-3 or TRBV12-4 with TRBJ2-3; no reliable D call. The CDR3 sequence is 16 residues long.

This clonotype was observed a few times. This CDR3 reads CAISEDRGSYNEQFF. CDR3 coding DNA: TGTGCCATCAGTGAGGACAGGGGCTCCTACAATGAGCAGTTCTTC. The rearrangement joins TRBV10-3 to TRBJ2-1; 8 bases agree with TRBD1. CDR1 and CDR2 from the germline V gene are ENHRY and SYGVKD. The V segment lost 2 bases and the J segment 0 bases; nucleotides outside the gene matches: 0. This CDR3 has 15 amino acids.

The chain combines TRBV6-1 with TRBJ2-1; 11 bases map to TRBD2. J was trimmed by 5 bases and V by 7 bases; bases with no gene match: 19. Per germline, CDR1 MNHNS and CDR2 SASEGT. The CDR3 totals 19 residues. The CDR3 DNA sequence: TGTGCCAGCAAATCCGGGGCAGGCGGACTAGCGGGCAGGAACAATGAGCAGTTCTTC. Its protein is CASKSGAGGLAGRNNEQFF.

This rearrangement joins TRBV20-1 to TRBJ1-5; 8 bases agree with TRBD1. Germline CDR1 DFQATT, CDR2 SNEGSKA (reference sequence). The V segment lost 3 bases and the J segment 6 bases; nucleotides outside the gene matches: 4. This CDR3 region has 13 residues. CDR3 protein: CSASEDRVQPQHF. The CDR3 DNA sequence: TGCAGTGCTAGTGAGGACAGGGTTCAGCCCCAGCATTTT.

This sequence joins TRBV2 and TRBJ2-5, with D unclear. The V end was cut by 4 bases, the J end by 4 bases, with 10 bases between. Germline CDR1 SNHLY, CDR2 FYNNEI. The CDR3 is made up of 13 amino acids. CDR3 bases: TGTGCCAGCAGTGCCTCAGGTTCAGAGACCCAGTACTTC. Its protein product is CASSASGSETQYF. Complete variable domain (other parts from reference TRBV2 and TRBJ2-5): EPEVTQTPSHQVTQMGQEVILRCVPISNHLYFYWYRQILGQKVEFLVSFYNNEISEKSEIFDDQFSVERPDGSNFTLKIRSTKLEDSAMYFCASSASGSETQYFGPGTRLLVL.